This T cell receptor beta chain was recorded in a study of cytomegalovirus exposure and HLA in healthy donors. V was clipped by 6 bases and J by 1 base, with 9 bases between them. The CDR3 extends over 13 amino acids. Germline lookup yields CDR1 MNHNS and CDR2 SASEGT. PCR involved 60 Vbeta and 13 Jbeta primers. Only in-frame clones appear in the TCRdb table, and some are missing; sequencing was by immunoSEQ multiplex PCR. The sample contains 150,000 to 200,000 clones, around a tenth of which appear only once. The rearrangement links TRBV6-1 to TRBJ2-5; tentatively, D is TRBD2 (5 bases). This clonotype was obtained from a woman aged 25 to 39 in good health and CMV-seropositive. The specimen was PBMCs. The CDR3 region is CASSHGIQETQYF. In DNA, the CDR3 is TGTGCCAGCAGCCACGGGATCCAAGAGACCCAGTACTTC.